This TCR beta chain is drawn from a study of blood T cell repertoires in COVID-19. Unmatched junction bases numbered 8, after V lost 3 bases and J lost 3 bases. CDR1 is LNHDA, CDR2 SQIVND, per germline (reference sequence). The CDR3 runs 16 residues. Sequencing was performed with immunoSEQ multiplex PCR; in TCRdb, only in-frame clones are kept and a portion is missing. Here the sample spans approximately 230,000 clones, almost 90% being singletons. The clonotype was recovered from a woman aged 45-65 years with acute COVID-19. This chain connects TRBV19 to TRBJ2-5; 9 bases agree with TRBD1. What was sequenced was PBMCs or T cells enriched from blood (not recorded which). CDR3 DNA sequence: TGTGCCAGTAGTATCCCCAGCGGACAGGGGAAAGAGACCCAGTACTTC. Translation gives CASSIPSGQGKETQYF.